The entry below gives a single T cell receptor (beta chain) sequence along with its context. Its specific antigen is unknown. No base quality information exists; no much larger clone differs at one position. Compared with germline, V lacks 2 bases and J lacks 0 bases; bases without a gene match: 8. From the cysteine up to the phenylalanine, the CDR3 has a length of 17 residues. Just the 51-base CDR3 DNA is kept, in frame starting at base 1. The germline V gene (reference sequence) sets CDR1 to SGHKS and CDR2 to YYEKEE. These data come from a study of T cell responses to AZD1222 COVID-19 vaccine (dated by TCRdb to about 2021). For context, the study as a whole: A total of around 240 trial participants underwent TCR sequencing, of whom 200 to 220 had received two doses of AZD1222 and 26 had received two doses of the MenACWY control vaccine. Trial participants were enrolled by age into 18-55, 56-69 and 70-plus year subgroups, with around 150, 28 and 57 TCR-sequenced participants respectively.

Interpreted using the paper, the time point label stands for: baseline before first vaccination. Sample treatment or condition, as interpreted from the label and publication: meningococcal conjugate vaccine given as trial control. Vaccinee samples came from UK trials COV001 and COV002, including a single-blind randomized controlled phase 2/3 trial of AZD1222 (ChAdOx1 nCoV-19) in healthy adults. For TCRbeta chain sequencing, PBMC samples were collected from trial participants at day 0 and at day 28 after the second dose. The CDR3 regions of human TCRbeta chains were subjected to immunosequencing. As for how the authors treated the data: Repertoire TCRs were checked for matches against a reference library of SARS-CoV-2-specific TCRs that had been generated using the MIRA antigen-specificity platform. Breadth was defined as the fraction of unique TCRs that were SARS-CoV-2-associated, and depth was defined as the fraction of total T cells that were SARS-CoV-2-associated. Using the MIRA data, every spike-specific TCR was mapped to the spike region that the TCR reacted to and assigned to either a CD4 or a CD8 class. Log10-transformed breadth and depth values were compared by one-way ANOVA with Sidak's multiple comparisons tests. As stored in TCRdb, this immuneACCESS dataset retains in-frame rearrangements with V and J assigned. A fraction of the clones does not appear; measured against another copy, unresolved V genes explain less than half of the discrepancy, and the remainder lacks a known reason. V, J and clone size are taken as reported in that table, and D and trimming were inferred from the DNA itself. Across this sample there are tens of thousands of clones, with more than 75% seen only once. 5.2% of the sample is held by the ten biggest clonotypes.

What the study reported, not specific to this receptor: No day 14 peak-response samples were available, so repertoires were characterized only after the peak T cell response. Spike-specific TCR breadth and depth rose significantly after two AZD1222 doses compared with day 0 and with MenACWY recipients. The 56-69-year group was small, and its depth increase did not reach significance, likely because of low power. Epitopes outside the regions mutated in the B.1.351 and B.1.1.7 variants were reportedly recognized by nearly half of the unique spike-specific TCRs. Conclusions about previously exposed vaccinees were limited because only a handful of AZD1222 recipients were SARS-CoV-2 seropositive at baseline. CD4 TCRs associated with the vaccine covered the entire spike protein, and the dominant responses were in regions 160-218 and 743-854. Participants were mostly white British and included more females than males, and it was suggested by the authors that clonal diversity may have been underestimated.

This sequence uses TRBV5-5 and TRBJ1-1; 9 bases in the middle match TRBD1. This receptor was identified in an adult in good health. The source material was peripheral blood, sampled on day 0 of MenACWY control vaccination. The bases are TGTGCCAGCAGCTTACAGGGGGCCGGGATAATGAACACTGAAGCTTTCTTT. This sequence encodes CASSLQGAGIMNTEAFF.